The 32 T cell receptor beta chains below come from one sample, sequenced in a study of post-analysis software for immune sequencing data. General study points: Comparison of patients with controls showed 4 to 6 TRBV segments more frequent in patients, TRBV5-6, TRBV5-1 and TRBV20-1 among them.

Unique molecular identifiers tagged the TCR beta cDNA libraries. From the PCR reads, TCRdb called clonotypes with MiXCR, one entry per CDR3 protein. The repertoire holds roughly 800,000 distinct CDR3 sequences, with 40% to 55% as singletons. These receptors have no known antigen. What was sequenced was blood. Receptors were obtained from a girl aged 5 to 17 with multiple sclerosis.

The chain uses TRBV6-2 or TRBV6-3 and TRBJ2-1; TRBD2 aligns across 11 bases. The CDR3 runs 15 residues. With V trimmed by 6 bases and J by 12 bases, 13 bases remained unmatched. Germline V gene sequence: CDR1 MNHEY, CDR2 SVGEGT. The CDR3 spells CASRIRGLAGFRQFF. The CDR3 nucleotides read TGTGCCAGCAGAATCCGCGGACTAGCGGGCTTTAGGCAGTTCTTC.

This clonotype has more than one count but fewer than ten. V and J are TRBV4-3 and TRBJ2-3; D is possibly TRBD1 (5 bases). CDR1 LGHNA and CDR2 YSLEER come from the germline V gene. The V and J ends lost 1 base and 4 bases respectively, with 18 bases between them. The CDR3 is 17 amino acids. This CDR3 reads CASSQVQSGRAADTQYF. For the CDR3, the DNA is TGCGCCAGCAGCCAAGTACAATCGGGCAGGGCTGCAGATACGCAGTATTTT.

The chain has TRBV4-3 and TRBJ2-1; the D is unclear. The CDR3 extends over 13 amino acids. V was shortened by 0 bases and J by 3 bases, with 3 bases between the two germline ends. Germline CDR1 LGHNA, CDR2 YSLEER. CDR3 sequence reads: CASSQDDYNEQFF. Written as DNA, the CDR3 is TGCGCCAGCAGCCAAGACGACTACAATGAGCAGTTCTTC.

J is TRBJ2-1 and V is TRBV20-1; D is perhaps TRBD1 or TRBD2 (5 bases each). Trimming pared 1 base from V and 6 bases from J, leaving 10 bases between. The CDR3 length is 13 residues. Germline lookup yields CDR1 DFQATT and CDR2 SNEGSKA (reference sequence). CDR3 residues: CSARALGTNEQFF. CDR3 nucleotide sequence: TGCAGTGCTAGAGCCTTGGGGACCAATGAGCAGTTCTTC.

This clonotype was seen more than once but under ten times. This sequence may be a read error, since a much larger clone differs from it by one base. V gene TRBV20-1 combines with J gene TRBJ1-4; perhaps TRBD1 as D (6 bases). This CDR3 region has 15 residues. Germline-derived CDR1 and CDR2 are DFQATT and SNEGSKA (reference sequence). In DNA form, the CDR3 reads TGCAGTGCTACCCTGGACAGTGCAACTAATGAAAAACGGTTTTTT. Amino acids: CSATLDSATNEKRFF.

This clonotype showed up just a few times. The chain uses TRBV12-3 or TRBV12-4 and TRBJ2-5, with 7 bases matching TRBD1. The CDR3 has 14 amino acids. V trimming: 7 bases; J trimming: 2 bases; junction bases outside the gene matches: 7. Written as DNA, the CDR3 is TGTGCCAGCACCTACAGGGGTAGGCAAGAGACCCAGTACTTC. Translating it yields CASTYRGRQETQYF.

The rearrangement uses TRBV5-1 and TRBJ2-1; TRBD2 matches 13 bases. From germline, CDR1 is SGHRS and CDR2 YFSETQ. J lost 6 bases, V lost 3 bases, and 15 bases had no gene match. The CDR3 consists of 19 residues. CDR3 bases: TGCGCCAGCAGCTGGCCCCAACTAGCGGGAGGGGACGGGAGCAATGAGCAGTTCTTC. It is translated as CASSWPQLAGGDGSNEQFF.

This CDR3 is CSAALPAGGSETQYF. The CDR3 nucleotides read TGCAGTGCCGCCCTTCCGGCGGGAGGCTCAGAGACCCAGTACTTC. The chain uses TRBV20-1 and TRBJ2-5; 8 nucleotides agree with TRBD2. Germline V CDR1 and CDR2: DFQATT, SNEGSKA (reference sequence). The CDR3 covers 15 residues. V lost 6 bases to trimming and J lost 4 bases; unmatched junction nucleotides: 13.

The V call is TRBV6-5, the J call TRBJ1-1; 7 nucleotides match TRBD1. The trim removed 6 bases at V and 4 bases at J, leaving 11 bases unmatched. CDR1 is MNHEY, CDR2 SVGAGI, per germline. The CDR3 spans 15 residues. The CDR3 spells CASSPDRVGSTEAFF. The DNA for the CDR3 is TGTGCCAGCAGCCCCGACAGGGTTGGGAGCACTGAAGCTTTCTTT.

This clonotype has a handful of counts. The V gene is TRBV12-3 or TRBV12-4, the J gene TRBJ1-2; tentatively, D is TRBD1 (5 bases). CDR3 length: 13 residues. Trimming shortened V by 3 bases and J by 4 bases, and 9 bases separated the two germline ends. In nucleotides, the CDR3 is TGTGCCAGCAGTTTTCAGGGATCCTATGGCTACACCTTC. Its protein is CASSFQGSYGYTF.

This chain uses TRBV29-1 with TRBJ2-5; TRBD2 is a possible D gene (6 bases). The end of the DNA is better explained by TRBJ2-7, so the J call may be wrong. Germline lookup yields CDR1 SQVTM and CDR2 ANQGSEA. The CDR3 is 15 amino acids. The CDR3 protein is CSVEKGRGWSGEQYF. The CDR3 DNA follows: TGCAGCGTTGAAAAAGGACGGGGGTGGTCTGGCGAGCAGTACTTC.

The V gene is TRBV27, the J gene TRBJ2-1; D unclear. The V end was cut by 6 bases, the J end by 0 bases, with 12 bases between. The CDR3 is 15 amino acids. In germline, CDR1 is MNHEY, CDR2 SMNVEV (reference sequence). CDR3 protein: CASSNGPSSYNEQFF. The CDR3 DNA reads TGTGCCAGCAGCAACGGACCCAGCTCCTACAATGAGCAGTTCTTC.

The chain couples TRBV6-6 to TRBJ1-5, with D tentatively TRBD1 (5 bases). This CDR3 is built from 15 residues. Trimming left V 5 bases short and J 6 bases short, with 17 bases between. Per germline, CDR1 MNHNY and CDR2 SVGAGI (reference sequence). The CDR3 loop is CASSPPGVGGQPQHF. DNA of the CDR3: TGTGCCAGCAGTCCCCCGGGGGTAGGCGGTCAGCCCCAGCATTTT.

This clonotype has only one observation. The rearrangement links TRBV5-1 to TRBJ2-7, with TRBD2 matching 8 bases. With V trimmed by 4 bases and J by 0 bases, 15 bases remained unmatched. The CDR3 has 18 amino acids. CDR1 and CDR2 (germline): SGHRS, YFSETQ. The CDR3 spells CASSPYRSGASSSYEQYF. The CDR3 nucleotides are TGCGCCAGCAGCCCCTACCGTAGCGGGGCATCGTCCTCCTACGAGCAGTACTTC.

The V call is TRBV7-6, the J call TRBJ2-3, with 12 bases matching TRBD2. Unmatched junction bases numbered 11, after V lost 5 bases and J lost 5 bases. Germline-derived CDR1 and CDR2 are SGHVS and FNYEAQ. The length of the CDR3 is 17 residues. The DNA of the CDR3 is TGTGCCAGCAGCCCAGATCTAGCGGGAGGGGAAGTAGATACGCAGTATTTT. Its translation: CASSPDLAGGEVDTQYF.

The chain has TRBV20-1 and TRBJ1-2, with D maybe TRBD1 (5 bases). Germline V CDR1 and CDR2: DFQATT, SNEGSKA (reference sequence). V was shortened by 6 bases and J by 8 bases, with 22 bases between the two germline ends. The CDR3 loop spans 14 amino acids. CDR3 sequence reads: CSARLGSQRGGYTF. DNA for the CDR3: TGCAGTGCCCGGCTGGGGTCGCAGAGGGGAGGCTACACCTTC.

This clonotype was observed many times. This chain joins TRBV29-1 and TRBJ2-5, with 7 bases aligning to TRBD1. Germline V gene lookup returns CDR1 SQVTM and CDR2 ANQGSEA. The CDR3 spans 15 residues. The V and J ends lost 4 bases and 1 base, in that order; junction bases with no gene match: 9. CDR3 coding DNA: TGCAGCGTTGTCAAGGGGGCCTCGACCCAAGAGACCCAGTACTTC. Translating it yields CSVVKGASTQETQYF.

The V call is TRBV12-3 or TRBV12-4, the J call TRBJ2-1; 7 nucleotides line up with TRBD1. J gave up 0 bases and V 1 base, and 9 bases lay outside the gene matches. CDR3 length: 18 residues. CDR3 sequence reads: CASSLGGRGLSSYNEQFF. The CDR3 nucleotides are TGTGCCAGCAGTTTAGGGGGCAGGGGGTTGAGCTCCTACAATGAGCAGTTCTTC.

The genes are TRBV12-3 or TRBV12-4 and TRBJ2-7, with D perhaps TRBD2 (6 bases). The CDR3 runs to 14 residues. Trimming cost V 5 bases and J 2 bases, with 13 bases left between them. CDR3 sequence (DNA): TGTGCCAGCAGTCCCTACGGGACTCCCTACGAGCAGTACTTC. The encoded protein is CASSPYGTPYEQYF.

With respect to this clonotype: One junction end does not reproduce the germline sequence, and a read error may be involved. The J gene is TRBJ2-1, the V gene TRBV24-1; the D gene is possibly TRBD2 (5 bases). The CDR3 runs 16 residues. The germline CDR1 and CDR2 sequences are KGHDR and SFDVKD. CDR3 bases: TGTGCCACTAGTGACCCGGACTCCCGCTCCTGCAATGAGCAGTTCTTC. This translates into CATSDPDSRSCNEQFF.

CDR3 DNA: TGTGCCAGCAGCTACGCTAGCGGGAGCTCCCTTTACAATGAGCAGTACTTC. It codes for CASSYASGSSLYNEQYF. The chain recombines TRBV27 with TRBJ2-1, with 10 bases aligning to TRBD2. Matching the DNA end better, TRBJ2-7 makes the J call doubtful. The CDR3 contains 17 residues. Germline V CDR1 and CDR2: MNHEY, SMNVEV (reference sequence).

The rearrangement links TRBV9 to TRBJ2-1, with D perhaps being TRBD1 or TRBD2 (5 bases each). V was pared by 4 bases and J by 8 bases, with 22 bases between. Germline V CDR1 and CDR2: SGDLS, YYNGEE. The CDR3 length is 16 residues. CDR3 protein: CASSTTHGTKWDEQFF. The CDR3 bases are TGTGCCAGCAGCACCACCCACGGGACGAAATGGGATGAGCAGTTCTTC.

In this sample, this clonotype turned up a few times. V and J are TRBV12-3 or TRBV12-4 and TRBJ2-1; D possibly corresponds to TRBD2 (6 bases). The CDR3 consists of 13 residues. Trimming removed 0 bases from V and 11 bases from J, with 11 bases in between. The CDR3 nucleotides are TGTGCCAGCAGTTTAGCGCTCGGGGGTAAGCAGTTCTTC. Its translation: CASSLALGGKQFF.

This clonotype was picked up a small number of times. This chain links TRBV18 with TRBJ2-1, with 11 bases lining up with TRBD2. Trimming cost V 2 bases and J 7 bases; bases outside gene matches: 22. The CDR3 loop spans 21 amino acids. CDR1 and CDR2 (germline): KGHSH, LQKENI. This chain's CDR3 is CASSPRSTGASGRPLGNEQFF. The CDR3 DNA is TGTGCCAGCTCACCAAGGTCGACAGGGGCTAGCGGGAGGCCCTTGGGGAATGAGCAGTTCTTC.

The gene calls are TRBV7-6 and TRBJ2-4; a possible D gene is TRBD1 (5 bases). CDR1 and CDR2 (germline): SGHVS, FNYEAQ. V gave up 1 base and J gave up 0 bases, with 10 bases separating them. The CDR3 spans 16 residues. The CDR3 coding sequence is TGTGCCAGCAGCTTAGGCAGTGGGGCAGCCAAAAACATTCAGTACTTC. Translating gives CASSLGSGAAKNIQYF.

This clonotype was counted between two and nine times. The chain uses TRBV12-3 or TRBV12-4 and TRBJ2-7, with 7 bases identical to TRBD1. The CDR3 loop spans 15 amino acids. With V trimmed by 1 base and J by 2 bases, 5 bases remained unmatched. CDR3 sequence reads: CASSLEGALAYEQYF. The CDR3 DNA reads TGTGCCAGCAGTTTAGAGGGGGCGCTCGCCTACGAGCAGTACTTC.

The chain employs TRBV7-3 and TRBJ2-7; perhaps TRBD2 as D (6 bases). Trimming removed 2 bases from V and 5 bases from J, with 16 bases in between. Germline CDR1 is SGHTA and CDR2 is FQGTGA. The CDR3 has 15 amino acids. The CDR3: CASSLAHGGNHEQYF. For the CDR3, the DNA is TGTGCCAGCAGCTTAGCCCACGGGGGTAATCACGAGCAGTACTTC.

This clonotype was observed once. This chain connects TRBV20-1 to TRBJ2-1, with TRBD2 matching 11 bases. The CDR3 loop spans 15 amino acids. V gave up 2 bases and J gave up 10 bases; unmatched junction bases: 10. Germline CDR1 DFQATT, CDR2 SNEGSKA (reference sequence). Written as DNA, the CDR3 is TGCAGTGCTAGACAACCGGGACTAGCGGTCAACGAGCAGTTCTTC. It codes for CSARQPGLAVNEQFF.

The rearrangement joins TRBV7-9 to TRBJ2-7; 7 bases match TRBD2. This CDR3 spans 12 amino acids. The germline V gene encodes CDR1 SEHNR and CDR2 FQNEAQ (reference sequence). V lost 5 bases and J lost 5; bases outside the gene matches: 3. DNA of the CDR3: TGTGCCAGCAGCCCCGGGACTAACGAGCAGTACTTC. Translating it yields CASSPGTNEQYF.

The rearrangement links TRBV29-1 to TRBJ2-1; the match to TRBD2 covers 7 bases. J was trimmed by 10 bases and V by 1 base; bases with no gene match: 10. CDR1 SQVTM and CDR2 ANQGSEA come from the germline V gene. The CDR3 has 14 amino acids. CDR3 sequence: CSVEGAGSSYEQFF. CDR3 nucleotides: TGCAGCGTTGAAGGAGCGGGAAGCTCCTACGAGCAGTTCTTC.

V and J are TRBV28 and TRBJ1-4, with D perhaps TRBD1 (5 bases). Germline V CDR1 and CDR2: MDHEN, SYDVKM. The CDR3 spans 14 residues. The V end lost 5 bases, the J end lost 7 bases, and 14 bases lay between the germline ends. CDR3 in DNA: TGTGCCAGCAGTCGGGACGGGGGAGGTGAAAAACTGTTTTTT. Translated: CASSRDGGGEKLFF.

This chain uses TRBV10-3 with TRBJ1-1; D is ambiguous. Per the germline V gene, CDR1 is ENHRY and CDR2 is SYGVKD. CDR3 length: 15 residues. Trimming pared 6 bases from V and 6 bases from J, leaving 20 bases between. The CDR3 nucleotides read TGTGCCATCAGCGCAGAGCAGGCGGTGTACGCTGAAGCTTTCTTT. Amino acid sequence: CAISAEQAVYAEAFF.